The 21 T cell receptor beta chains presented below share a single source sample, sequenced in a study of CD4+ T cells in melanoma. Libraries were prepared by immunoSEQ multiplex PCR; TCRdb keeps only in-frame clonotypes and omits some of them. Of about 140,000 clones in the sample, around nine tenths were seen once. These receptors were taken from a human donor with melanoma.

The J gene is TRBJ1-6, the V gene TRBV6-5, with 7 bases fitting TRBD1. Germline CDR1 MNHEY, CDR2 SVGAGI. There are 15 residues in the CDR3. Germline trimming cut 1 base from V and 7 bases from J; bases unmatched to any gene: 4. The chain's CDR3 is CASSYLGQLNSPLHF. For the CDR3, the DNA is TGTGCCAGCAGTTACTTGGGACAGCTCAATTCACCCCTCCACTTT.

The CDR3 nucleotides read TGTGCCAGCAGTCTGACAGGGGAAAACTACGAGCAGTACTTC. Protein: CASSLTGENYEQYF. The rearrangement uses TRBV28 and TRBJ2-7; 8 nucleotides match TRBD1. The V gene's germline CDR1 is MDHEN and CDR2 SYDVKM. The CDR3 extends over 14 amino acids. Germline trimming cut 5 bases from V and 3 bases from J; bases unmatched to any gene: 6.

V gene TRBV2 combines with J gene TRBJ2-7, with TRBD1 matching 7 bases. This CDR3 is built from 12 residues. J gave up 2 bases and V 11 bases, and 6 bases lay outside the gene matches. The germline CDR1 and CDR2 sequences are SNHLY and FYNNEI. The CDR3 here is CAGRDRTYEQYF. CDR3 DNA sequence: TGTGCCGGCCGGGACAGAACCTACGAGCAGTACTTC.

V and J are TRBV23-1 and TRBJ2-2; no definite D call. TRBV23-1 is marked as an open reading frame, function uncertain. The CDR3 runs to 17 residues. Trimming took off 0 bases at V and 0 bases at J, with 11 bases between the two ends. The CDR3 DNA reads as TGCGCCAGCAGTCAATCCCCCAACCCGGCGAACACCGGGGAGCTGTTTTTT. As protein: CASSQSPNPANTGELFF.

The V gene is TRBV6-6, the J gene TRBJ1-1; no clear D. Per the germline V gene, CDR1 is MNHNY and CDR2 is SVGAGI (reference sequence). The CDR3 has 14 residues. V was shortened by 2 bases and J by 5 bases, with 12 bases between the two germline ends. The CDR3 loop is CASSYGYRDTEAFF. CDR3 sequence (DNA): TGTGCCAGCAGTTACGGGTACCGGGATACTGAAGCTTTCTTT.

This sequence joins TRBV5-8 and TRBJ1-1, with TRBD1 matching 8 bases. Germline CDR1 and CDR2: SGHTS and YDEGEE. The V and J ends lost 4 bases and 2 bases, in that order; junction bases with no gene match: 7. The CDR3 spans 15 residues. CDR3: CASSKIQGVNTEAFF. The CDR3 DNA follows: TGTGCCAGCAGCAAGATACAGGGGGTAAACACTGAAGCTTTCTTT.

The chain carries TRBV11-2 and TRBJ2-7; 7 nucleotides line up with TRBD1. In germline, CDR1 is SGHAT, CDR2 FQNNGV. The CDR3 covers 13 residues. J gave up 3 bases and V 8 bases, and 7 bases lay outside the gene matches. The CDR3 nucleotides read TGTGCCAGCGGGCGAGACAGGGACTACGAGCAGTACTTC. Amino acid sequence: CASGRDRDYEQYF.

CDR3 nucleotides: TGTGCCAGCTCAGCGCGGACAGATAGCAATCAGCCCCAGCATTTT. Translating gives CASSARTDSNQPQHF. The chain joins TRBV18 to TRBJ1-5; TRBD1 is a possible D gene (6 bases). Trimming removed 5 bases from V and 0 bases from J, with 11 bases in between. CDR1 is KGHSH, CDR2 LQKENI, per germline. This CDR3 has 15 amino acids.

The CDR3 region has the DNA TGTGCCAGCAGCTTAGCCCTAGCGGAAGTCCAAGAGACCCAGTACTTC. It specifies CASSLALAEVQETQYF. This sequence joins TRBV7-8 and TRBJ2-5; the match to TRBD2 covers 7 bases. The CDR3 runs to 16 residues. Per germline, CDR1 SGHVS and CDR2 FQNEAQ. With V trimmed by 0 bases and J by 1 base, 5 bases remained unmatched.

CDR3: CASSVVRDGGSPLHF. The CDR3 coding sequence is TGTGCCAGCAGCGTAGTAAGGGACGGGGGTTCACCCCTCCACTTT. The genes are TRBV9 and TRBJ1-6; tentative D call: TRBD1 (5 bases). The germline V gene has CDR1 SGDLS and CDR2 YYNGEE. Trimming pared 0 bases from V and 9 bases from J, leaving 13 bases between. This CDR3 comprises 15 residues.

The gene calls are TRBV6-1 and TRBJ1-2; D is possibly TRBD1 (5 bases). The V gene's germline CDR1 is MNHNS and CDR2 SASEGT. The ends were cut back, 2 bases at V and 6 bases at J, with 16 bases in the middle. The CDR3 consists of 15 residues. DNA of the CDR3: TGTGCCAGCAGTGAACGGGCAGGGATTTTCGATGGCTACACCTTC. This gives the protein CASSERAGIFDGYTF.

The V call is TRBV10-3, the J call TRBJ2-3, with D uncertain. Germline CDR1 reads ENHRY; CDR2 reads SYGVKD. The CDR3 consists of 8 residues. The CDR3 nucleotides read TGTAACACAGATACGCAGTATTTT. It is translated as CNTDTQYF.

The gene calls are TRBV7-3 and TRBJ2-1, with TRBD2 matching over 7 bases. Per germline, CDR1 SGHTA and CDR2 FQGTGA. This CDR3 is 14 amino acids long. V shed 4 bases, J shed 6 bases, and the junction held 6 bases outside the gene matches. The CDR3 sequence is CASSSGGLGNEQFF. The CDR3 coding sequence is TGTGCCAGCAGCTCGGGGGGTTTGGGCAATGAGCAGTTCTTC.

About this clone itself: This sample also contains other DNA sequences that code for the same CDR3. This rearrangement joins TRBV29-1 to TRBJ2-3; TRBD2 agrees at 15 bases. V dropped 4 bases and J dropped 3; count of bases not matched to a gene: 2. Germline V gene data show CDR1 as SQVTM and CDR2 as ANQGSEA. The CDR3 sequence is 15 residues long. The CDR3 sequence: CSVAGTSGGTDTQYF. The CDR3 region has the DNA TGCAGCGTTGCTGGGACTAGCGGGGGGACAGATACGCAGTATTTT.

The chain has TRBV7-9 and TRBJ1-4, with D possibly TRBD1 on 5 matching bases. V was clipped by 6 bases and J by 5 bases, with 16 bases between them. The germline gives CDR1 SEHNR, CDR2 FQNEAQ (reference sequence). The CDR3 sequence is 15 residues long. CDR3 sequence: CASSYSGSGNEKLFF. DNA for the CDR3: TGTGCCAGCAGTTACTCAGGGAGTGGCAATGAAAAACTGTTTTTT.

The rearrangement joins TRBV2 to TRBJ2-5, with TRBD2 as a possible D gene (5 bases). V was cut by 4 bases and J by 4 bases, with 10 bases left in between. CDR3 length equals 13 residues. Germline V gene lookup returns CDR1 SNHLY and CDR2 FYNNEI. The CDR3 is CASSGSSGETQYF. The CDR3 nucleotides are TGTGCCAGCAGTGGTTCCAGCGGAGAGACCCAGTACTTC.

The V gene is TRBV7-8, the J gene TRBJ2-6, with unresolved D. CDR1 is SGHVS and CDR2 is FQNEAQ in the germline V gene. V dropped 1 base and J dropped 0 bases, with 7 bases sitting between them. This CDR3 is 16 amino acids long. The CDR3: CASSLGVRSGANVLTF. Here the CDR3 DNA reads TGTGCCAGCAGCTTAGGTGTTCGCTCTGGGGCCAACGTCCTGACTTTC.

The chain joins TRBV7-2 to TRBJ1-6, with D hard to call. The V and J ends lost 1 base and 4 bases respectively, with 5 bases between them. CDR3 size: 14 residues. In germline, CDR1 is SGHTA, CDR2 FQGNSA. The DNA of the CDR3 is TGTGCCAGCAGCTTAGGTGGATATAATTCACCCCTCCACTTT. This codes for CASSLGGYNSPLHF.

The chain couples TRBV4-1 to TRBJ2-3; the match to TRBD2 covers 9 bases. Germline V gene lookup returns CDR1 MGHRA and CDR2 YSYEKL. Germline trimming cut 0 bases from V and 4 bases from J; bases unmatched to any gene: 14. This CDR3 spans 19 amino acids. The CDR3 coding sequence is TGCGCCAGCAGCCAAGATCCGTCGAGAGCGGGGGGACGGGCAGATACGCAGTATTTT. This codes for CASSQDPSRAGGRADTQYF.

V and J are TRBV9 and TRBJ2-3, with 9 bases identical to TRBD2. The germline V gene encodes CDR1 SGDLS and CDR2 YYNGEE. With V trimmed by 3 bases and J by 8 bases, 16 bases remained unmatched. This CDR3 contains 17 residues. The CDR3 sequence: CASSAYLAGHPEGTQYF. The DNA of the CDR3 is TGTGCCAGCAGCGCGTATCTAGCGGGGCACCCCGAAGGTACGCAGTATTTT.

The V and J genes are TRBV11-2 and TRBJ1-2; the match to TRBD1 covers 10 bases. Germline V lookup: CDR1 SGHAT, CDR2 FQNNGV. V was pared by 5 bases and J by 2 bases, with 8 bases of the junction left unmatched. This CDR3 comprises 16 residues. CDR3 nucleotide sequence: TGTGCCAGCAGCCCGGGGGGGACAGGGGCCAACTATGGCTACACCTTC. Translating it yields CASSPGGTGANYGYTF.